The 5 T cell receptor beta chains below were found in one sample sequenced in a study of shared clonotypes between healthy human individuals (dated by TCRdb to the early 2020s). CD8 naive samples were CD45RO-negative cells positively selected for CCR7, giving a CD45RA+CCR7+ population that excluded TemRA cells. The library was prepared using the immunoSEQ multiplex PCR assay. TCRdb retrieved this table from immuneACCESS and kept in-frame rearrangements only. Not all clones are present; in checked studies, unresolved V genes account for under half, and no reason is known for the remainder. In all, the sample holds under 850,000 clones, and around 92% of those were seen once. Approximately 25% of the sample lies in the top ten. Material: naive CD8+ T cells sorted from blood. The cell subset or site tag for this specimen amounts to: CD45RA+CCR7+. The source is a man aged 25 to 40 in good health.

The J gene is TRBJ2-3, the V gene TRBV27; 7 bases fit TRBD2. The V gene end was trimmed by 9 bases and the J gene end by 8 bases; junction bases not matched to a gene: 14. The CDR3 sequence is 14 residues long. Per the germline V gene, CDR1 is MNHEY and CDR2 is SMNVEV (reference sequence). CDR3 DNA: TGTGCCAGTAAAGTAGCGGGCCTCCGGGGTACGCAGTATTTT. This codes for CASKVAGLRGTQYF.

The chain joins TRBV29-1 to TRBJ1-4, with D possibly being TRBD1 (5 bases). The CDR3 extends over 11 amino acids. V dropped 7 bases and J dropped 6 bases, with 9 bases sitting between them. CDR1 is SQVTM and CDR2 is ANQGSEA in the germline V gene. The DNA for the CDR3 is TGCAGCGCCCAGACAGATGAAAAACTGTTTTTT. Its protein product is CSAQTDEKLFF.

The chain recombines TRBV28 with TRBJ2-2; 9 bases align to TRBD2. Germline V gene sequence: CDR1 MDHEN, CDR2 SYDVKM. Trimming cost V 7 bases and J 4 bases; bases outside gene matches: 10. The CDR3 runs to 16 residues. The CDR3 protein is CASTIAGALGTGELFF. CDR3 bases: TGTGCCAGCACTATAGCGGGGGCTTTAGGCACCGGGGAGCTGTTTTTT.

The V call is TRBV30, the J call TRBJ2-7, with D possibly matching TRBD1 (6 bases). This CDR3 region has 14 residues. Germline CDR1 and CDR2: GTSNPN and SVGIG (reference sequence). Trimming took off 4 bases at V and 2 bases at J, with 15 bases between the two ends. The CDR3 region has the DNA TGTGCCTGGACTGGGGGCCAAAACCCCTACGAGCAGTACTTC. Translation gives CAWTGGQNPYEQYF. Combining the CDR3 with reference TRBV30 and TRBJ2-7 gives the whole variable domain SQTIHQWPATLVQPVGSPLSLECTVEGTSNPNLYWYRQAAGRGLQLLFYSVGIGQISSEVPQNLSASRPQDRQFILSSKKLLLSDSGFYLCAWTGGQNPYEQYFGPGTRLTVT.

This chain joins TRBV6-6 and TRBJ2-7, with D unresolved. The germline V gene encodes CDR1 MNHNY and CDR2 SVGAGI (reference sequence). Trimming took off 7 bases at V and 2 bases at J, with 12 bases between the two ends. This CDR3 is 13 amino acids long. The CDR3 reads CASTPGLTYEQYF. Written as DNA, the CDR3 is TGTGCCAGCACCCCAGGCCTTACCTACGAGCAGTACTTC.